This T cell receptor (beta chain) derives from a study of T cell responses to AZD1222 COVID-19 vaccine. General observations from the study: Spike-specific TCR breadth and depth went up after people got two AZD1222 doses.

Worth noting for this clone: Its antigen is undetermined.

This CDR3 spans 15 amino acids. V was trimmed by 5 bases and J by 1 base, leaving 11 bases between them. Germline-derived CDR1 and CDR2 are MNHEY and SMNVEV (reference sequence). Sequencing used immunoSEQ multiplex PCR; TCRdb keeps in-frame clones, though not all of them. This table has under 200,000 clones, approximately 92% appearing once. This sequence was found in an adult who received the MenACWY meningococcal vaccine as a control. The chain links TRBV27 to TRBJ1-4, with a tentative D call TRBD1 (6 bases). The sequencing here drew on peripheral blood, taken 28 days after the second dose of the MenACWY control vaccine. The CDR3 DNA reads TGTGCCAGCAGTCCTCGAGGGGGAACTAATGAAAAACTGTTTTTT. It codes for CASSPRGGTNEKLFF.